This is a list of T cell receptor beta chains from one sample in a study of T cell changes during pregnancy in multiple sclerosis. The protocol was immunoSEQ multiplex PCR, while the TCRdb copy is restricted to in-frame clones and leaves out a portion. The data hold about 51,000 clones, with 94% observed a single time. Sample: CD4+ T cells from peripheral blood mononuclear cells, taken in the second trimester of pregnancy. These receptors were collected from a female donor with multiple sclerosis, enrolled in a pregnancy study. Both conserved end residues are part of each CDR3. The order of the fields is clone size, D gene, V gene, J gene, CDR3 protein, CDR3 DNA. D genes are given only for firm matches. The size field is filled for only some rows; it gives once, few, many or a size class.

abundance: NA; d_gene: NA; v_gene: TRBV6-6; j_gene: TRBJ1-5; CDR3aa: CASSFAGANQPQHF; CDR3nt: TGTGCCAGCAGTTTTGCAGGGGCTAATCAGCCCCAGCATTTT
abundance: NA; d_gene: NA; v_gene: TRBV4-2; j_gene: TRBJ2-5; CDR3aa: CASSQDGGFLQETQYF; CDR3nt: TGTGCCAGCAGCCAAGATGGCGGGTTCCTCCAAGAGACCCAGTACTTC
abundance: NA; d_gene: TRBD1; v_gene: TRBV4-3; j_gene: TRBJ1-1; CDR3aa: CASSRDRGTEAFF; CDR3nt: TGCGCCAGCAGCCGGGACAGGGGAACTGAAGCTTTCTTT
abundance: NA; d_gene: NA; v_gene: TRBV6-5; j_gene: TRBJ1-1; CDR3aa: CASSYGSRNTEAFF; CDR3nt: TGTGCCAGCAGTTACGGTAGTAGGAACACTGAAGCTTTCTTT
abundance: NA; d_gene: NA; v_gene: TRBV19; j_gene: TRBJ1-2; CDR3aa: CASSIRGANRQNGYTF; CDR3nt: TGTGCCAGTAGTATTAGGGGCGCTAACCGTCAGAATGGCTACACCTTC
abundance: NA; d_gene: NA; v_gene: TRBV30; j_gene: TRBJ2-3; CDR3aa: CAWSVGGVDTQYF; CDR3nt: TGTGCCTGGAGTGTAGGGGGGGTCGATACGCAGTATTTT
abundance: once; d_gene: TRBD2; v_gene: TRBV7-2; j_gene: TRBJ2-7; CDR3aa: CASSLGRGVPYEQYF; CDR3nt: TGTGCCAGCAGCTTAGGGCGGGGGGTCCCCTACGAGCAGTACTTC
abundance: few; d_gene: NA; v_gene: TRBV30; j_gene: TRBJ1-4; CDR3aa: CAWSTRAQGKLFF; CDR3nt: TGTGCCTGGAGTACCAGGGCCCAGGGAAAACTGTTTTTT
abundance: NA; d_gene: NA; v_gene: TRBV7-2; j_gene: TRBJ1-2; CDR3aa: CASSLERDSIYGYTF; CDR3nt: TGTGCCAGCAGCTTAGAGCGTGACAGCATCTATGGCTACACCTTC
abundance: NA; d_gene: TRBD2; v_gene: TRBV19; j_gene: TRBJ2-7; CDR3aa: CASSGFSGGPRYEQYF; CDR3nt: TGTGCCAGTAGTGGATTTAGCGGGGGTCCCCGGTACGAGCAGTACTTC
abundance: NA; d_gene: NA; v_gene: TRBV5-5; j_gene: TRBJ1-2; CDR3aa: CASTGMGQIVNYGYTF; CDR3nt: TGTGCCAGCACCGGAATGGGGCAGATAGTAAACTATGGCTACACCTTC
abundance: once; d_gene: NA; v_gene: TRBV5-6; j_gene: TRBJ1-2; CDR3aa: CASNVRGYGYTF; CDR3nt: TGTGCCAGCAACGTCCGAGGGTATGGCTACACCTTC
abundance: NA; d_gene: TRBD2; v_gene: TRBV12-5; j_gene: TRBJ2-1; CDR3aa: CASGPNQGLANEQFF; CDR3nt: TGTGCTAGTGGTCCTAACCAGGGACTAGCCAATGAGCAGTTCTTC
abundance: once; d_gene: NA; v_gene: TRBV5-6; j_gene: TRBJ2-2; CDR3aa: CASRWARRVTGELFF; CDR3nt: TGTGCCAGCAGATGGGCCCGCCGAGTTACCGGGGAGCTGTTTTTT
abundance: NA; d_gene: TRBD2; v_gene: TRBV7-3; j_gene: TRBJ2-1; CDR3aa: CASSLLSGGGYNEQFF; CDR3nt: TGTGCCAGCAGCTTACTTAGCGGGGGGGGGTACAATGAGCAGTTCTTC
abundance: NA; d_gene: NA; v_gene: TRBV5-1; j_gene: TRBJ1-3; CDR3aa: CASSPIGTESNTIYF; CDR3nt: TGCGCCAGCAGCCCTATAGGAACGGAGAGCAACACCATATATTTT
abundance: NA; d_gene: TRBD2; v_gene: TRBV7-8; j_gene: TRBJ2-2; CDR3aa: CASSSPEGVAGGVGELFF; CDR3nt: TGTGCCAGCAGCTCTCCCGAGGGCGTGGCGGGGGGAGTTGGGGAGCTGTTTTTT
abundance: NA; d_gene: TRBD2; v_gene: TRBV5-5; j_gene: TRBJ2-3; CDR3aa: CASSLKTSGGTADTQYF; CDR3nt: TGTGCCAGCAGCCTAAAAACTAGCGGGGGGACGGCAGATACGCAGTATTTT
abundance: NA; d_gene: NA; v_gene: TRBV6-6; j_gene: TRBJ1-1; CDR3aa: CASTYRAGNTEAFF; CDR3nt: TGTGCCAGCACCTACAGGGCAGGGAACACTGAAGCTTTCTTT
abundance: NA; d_gene: NA; v_gene: TRBV6-6; j_gene: TRBJ1-2; CDR3aa: CASSSRQRYGYTF; CDR3nt: TGTGCCAGCAGTTCCAGACAGAGATATGGCTACACCTTC
abundance: NA; d_gene: TRBD1; v_gene: TRBV2; j_gene: TRBJ2-7; CDR3aa: CAGRPGQGYEQYF; CDR3nt: TGTGCCGGAAGACCGGGACAGGGATACGAGCAGTACTTC
abundance: once; d_gene: NA; v_gene: TRBV4-3; j_gene: TRBJ1-1; CDR3aa: CASSQRFEGTMNTEAFF; CDR3nt: TGCGCCAGCAGCCAAAGATTTGAGGGAACCATGAACACTGAAGCTTTCTTT
abundance: NA; d_gene: NA; v_gene: TRBV15; j_gene: TRBJ2-5; CDR3aa: CATSRGVQGGETQYF; CDR3nt: TGTGCCACCAGCAGAGGGGTCCAGGGGGGAGAGACCCAGTACTTC
abundance: NA; d_gene: NA; v_gene: TRBV7-2; j_gene: TRBJ1-2; CDR3aa: CASSLLTDDSYGYTF; CDR3nt: TGTGCCAGCAGCTTATTGACAGATGACTCCTATGGCTACACCTTC
abundance: NA; d_gene: TRBD1; v_gene: TRBV19; j_gene: TRBJ2-6; CDR3aa: CASSIGPGGLGANVLTF; CDR3nt: TGTGCCAGTAGTATAGGGCCAGGGGGCCTTGGGGCCAACGTCCTGACTTTC
abundance: NA; d_gene: NA; v_gene: TRBV9; j_gene: TRBJ1-3; CDR3aa: CASSVSSGVGNTIYF; CDR3nt: TGTGCCAGCAGCGTAAGCTCAGGGGTAGGAAACACCATATATTTT
abundance: NA; d_gene: NA; v_gene: TRBV5-6; j_gene: TRBJ2-3; CDR3aa: CASSLGQGLDTQYF; CDR3nt: TGTGCCAGCAGCTTGGGTCAGGGGTTGGATACGCAGTATTTT
abundance: NA; d_gene: NA; v_gene: TRBV5-1; j_gene: TRBJ1-1; CDR3aa: CASSLIQGPNTEAFF; CDR3nt: TGCGCCAGCAGCTTGATACAGGGTCCCAACACTGAAGCTTTCTTT
abundance: NA; d_gene: NA; v_gene: TRBV7-3; j_gene: TRBJ2-3; CDR3aa: CASSPNAGIGTDTQYF; CDR3nt: TGTGCCAGCAGCCCTAACGCAGGGATTGGGACAGATACGCAGTATTTT
abundance: NA; d_gene: NA; v_gene: TRBV7-6; j_gene: TRBJ2-5; CDR3aa: CASSQRTALETQYF; CDR3nt: TGTGCCAGCAGCCAACGGACAGCGTTGGAGACCCAGTACTTC
abundance: NA; d_gene: NA; v_gene: TRBV7-2; j_gene: TRBJ2-1; CDR3aa: CASSLSYEQFF; CDR3nt: TGTGCCAGCAGCTTATCGTATGAGCAGTTCTTC
abundance: NA; d_gene: NA; v_gene: TRBV29-1; j_gene: TRBJ1-2; CDR3aa: CSVGDIYGYTF; CDR3nt: TGCAGCGTTGGGGACATTTATGGCTACACCTTC
abundance: NA; d_gene: NA; v_gene: TRBV6-5; j_gene: TRBJ2-2; CDR3aa: CASQFKGAGELFF; CDR3nt: TGTGCCAGCCAGTTTAAAGGGGCCGGGGAGCTGTTTTTT
abundance: NA; d_gene: NA; v_gene: TRBV25-1; j_gene: TRBJ1-2; CDR3aa: CASSESRRALGYGYTF; CDR3nt: TGTGCCAGCAGTGAATCGCGGCGGGCATTGGGTTATGGCTACACCTTC
abundance: NA; d_gene: NA; v_gene: TRBV7-2; j_gene: TRBJ1-1; CDR3aa: CASSIMTRNTEAFF; CDR3nt: TGTGCCAGCAGCATAATGACAAGGAACACTGAAGCTTTCTTT
abundance: NA; d_gene: TRBD1; v_gene: TRBV9; j_gene: TRBJ1-2; CDR3aa: CASSPGDRTSLGYTF; CDR3nt: TGTGCCAGCAGCCCCGGGGACAGGACCTCCCTTGGCTACACCTTC
abundance: NA; d_gene: TRBD1; v_gene: TRBV18; j_gene: TRBJ1-1; CDR3aa: CASSPTGSNTEAFF; CDR3nt: TGTGCCAGCTCACCGACAGGGTCGAACACTGAAGCTTTCTTT
abundance: NA; d_gene: TRBD1; v_gene: TRBV2; j_gene: TRBJ1-2; CDR3aa: CASSEDRVAYGYTF; CDR3nt: TGCGCCAGCAGTGAGGACAGGGTGGCGTATGGCTACACCTTC
abundance: NA; d_gene: TRBD2; v_gene: TRBV7-2; j_gene: TRBJ2-7; CDR3aa: CASSRRLAGDSYEQYF; CDR3nt: TGTGCCAGCAGCCGCCGACTAGCGGGGGACTCCTACGAGCAGTACTTC
abundance: few; d_gene: TRBD1; v_gene: TRBV4-2; j_gene: TRBJ1-1; CDR3aa: CASSKGQGAKNTEAFF; CDR3nt: TGTGCCAGCAGCAAAGGACAGGGGGCTAAGAACACTGAAGCTTTCTTT
abundance: NA; d_gene: TRBD2; v_gene: TRBV11-3; j_gene: TRBJ2-5; CDR3aa: CASSLGGWETQYF; CDR3nt: TGTGCCAGCAGCTTGGGGGGGTGGGAGACCCAGTACTTC
abundance: once; d_gene: TRBD1; v_gene: TRBV2; j_gene: TRBJ1-4; CDR3aa: CASSSHRARGLRGNEKLFF; CDR3nt: TGTGCCAGCAGTTCACATCGGGCCAGGGGGCTACGGGGGAATGAAAAACTGTTTTTT
abundance: few; d_gene: NA; v_gene: TRBV27; j_gene: TRBJ1-5; CDR3aa: CASSMKGGTRPQHF; CDR3nt: TGTGCCAGCAGTATGAAGGGGGGGACGAGGCCCCAGCATTTT
abundance: NA; d_gene: TRBD2; v_gene: TRBV14; j_gene: TRBJ2-5; CDR3aa: CASSLRGGRETQYF; CDR3nt: TGTGCCAGCAGCCTCCGGGGGGGCCGGGAGACCCAGTACTTC
abundance: NA; d_gene: NA; v_gene: TRBV21-1; j_gene: TRBJ2-1; CDR3aa: CASSNLSSSGGSSYNEQFF; CDR3nt: TGTGCCAGCAGCAATTTATCTTCTAGCGGGGGTAGCTCCTACAATGAGCAGTTCTTC
abundance: NA; d_gene: NA; v_gene: TRBV7-9; j_gene: TRBJ2-7; CDR3aa: CASSFGTLYEQYF; CDR3nt: TGTGCCAGCAGCTTCGGGACACTCTACGAGCAGTACTTC
abundance: NA; d_gene: NA; v_gene: TRBV5-4; j_gene: TRBJ2-5; CDR3aa: CASSLPGRGETQYF; CDR3nt: TGTGCCAGCAGCTTACCAGGGCGGGGAGAGACCCAGTACTTC
abundance: NA; d_gene: TRBD1; v_gene: TRBV6-1; j_gene: TRBJ2-5; CDR3aa: CASSEGTALGTQYF; CDR3nt: TGTGCCAGCAGCGAAGGGACAGCCCTCGGGACCCAGTACTTC
abundance: NA; d_gene: NA; v_gene: TRBV7-2; j_gene: TRBJ2-3; CDR3aa: CASSFFVDTQYF; CDR3nt: TGTGCCAGCAGCTTCTTTGTAGATACGCAGTATTTT
abundance: NA; d_gene: TRBD1; v_gene: TRBV5-6; j_gene: TRBJ2-2; CDR3aa: CASSSYGTGPGELFF; CDR3nt: TGTGCCAGCAGCTCGTACGGGACAGGGCCCGGGGAGCTGTTTTTT
abundance: NA; d_gene: TRBD1; v_gene: TRBV6-1; j_gene: TRBJ1-3; CDR3aa: CASSGTGGGSGNTIYF; CDR3nt: TGTGCCAGCAGTGGCACAGGGGGCGGCTCTGGAAACACCATATATTTT
abundance: NA; d_gene: NA; v_gene: TRBV5-4; j_gene: TRBJ2-3; CDR3aa: CASTVDPGLSTDTQYF; CDR3nt: TGTGCCAGCACTGTTGACCCGGGTCTAAGCACAGATACGCAGTATTTT
abundance: NA; d_gene: TRBD2; v_gene: TRBV7-8; j_gene: TRBJ2-3; CDR3aa: CASSKRRRGGADTQYF; CDR3nt: TGTGCCAGCAGCAAAAGGCGGCGGGGGGGTGCAGATACGCAGTATTTT
abundance: NA; d_gene: NA; v_gene: TRBV10-3; j_gene: TRBJ2-1; CDR3aa: CASAPGLGDEQFF; CDR3nt: TGTGCCAGTGCGCCGGGACTTGGGGATGAGCAGTTCTTC
abundance: NA; d_gene: TRBD2; v_gene: TRBV20-1; j_gene: TRBJ2-3; CDR3aa: CSAGGTDTQYF; CDR3nt: TGCAGTGCGGGGGGGACAGATACGCAGTATTTT
abundance: NA; d_gene: NA; v_gene: TRBV21-1; j_gene: TRBJ1-1; CDR3aa: CASSNRVRVRTEAFF; CDR3nt: TGTGCCAGCAGCAATCGAGTCAGGGTGCGCACTGAAGCTTTCTTT
abundance: NA; d_gene: TRBD1; v_gene: TRBV13; j_gene: TRBJ1-2; CDR3aa: CASSPQRGLNYGYTF; CDR3nt: TGTGCCAGCAGCCCCCAAAGGGGGCTAAACTATGGCTACACCTTC
abundance: NA; d_gene: TRBD1; v_gene: TRBV7-6; j_gene: TRBJ2-7; CDR3aa: CASSLATGAEQYF; CDR3nt: TGTGCCAGCAGCTTAGCGACAGGGGCCGAGCAGTACTTC
abundance: NA; d_gene: NA; v_gene: TRBV7-7; j_gene: TRBJ2-1; CDR3aa: CASSQIQLSSYNEQFF; CDR3nt: TGTGCCAGCAGCCAGATACAGCTTAGCTCCTACAATGAGCAGTTCTTC
abundance: NA; d_gene: NA; v_gene: TRBV18; j_gene: TRBJ1-2; CDR3aa: CASSPRDSGWDYGYTF; CDR3nt: TGTGCCAGCTCGCCACGGGACTCCGGTTGGGACTATGGCTACACCTTC